Each of the 19 T cell receptor beta chains below was sequenced from the same sample in a study of early T cells in non-severe SARS-CoV-2 infection (dated by TCRdb to the early 2020s). The library relied on 5' RACE. Reads for this sample came from a NextSeq 500. TCRdb reprocessed the public reads (quality trimming at Q25 with fastp, clone calling with MiXCR) and kept in-frame beta chains. A single entry per CDR3 protein holds the most common genes and DNA from its merged rows. The sample profile shows tens of thousands of distinct CDR3 sequences; over 4.5% of them were found once. The ten largest account for around 5% of the sample. Sequencing was performed on whole blood. These receptors originate from an adult who was a healthcare worker with PCR-confirmed SARS-CoV-2 infection or an uninfected control (not recorded which).

This clonotype was counted at least ten times. The chain joins TRBV12-3 or TRBV12-4 to TRBJ2-2, with TRBD2 identical over 12 bases. The trim removed 7 bases at V and 4 bases at J, leaving 10 bases unmatched. The CDR3 length is 17 residues. CDR3 loop: CASIPSGRAPSTGELFF. CDR3 DNA sequence: TGTGCCAGCATCCCTAGCGGGAGGGCCCCATCCACCGGGGAGCTGTTTTTT.

This clonotype was counted ten times or more. The CDR3: CATTEGIAGELDTQYF. The CDR3 DNA is TGTGCCACCACCGAAGGAATAGCGGGAGAATTAGATACGCAGTATTTT. V usage is TRBV15 and J usage is TRBJ2-3, with 9 bases lining up with TRBD2. The CDR3 length is 16 residues. CDR1 and CDR2 from the germline V gene are LNHNV and YYDKDF (reference sequence). Trimming at V came to 7 bases and at J to 5 bases, leaving 13 bases not matched to a gene. Full variable domain (remainder filled in from reference TRBV15 and TRBJ2-3): DAMVIQNPRYQVTQFGKPVTLSCSQTLNHNVMYWYQQKSSQAPKLLFHYYDKDFNNEADTPDNFQSRRPNTSFCFLDIRSPGLGDTAMYLCATTEGIAGELDTQYFGPGTRLTVL.

This clonotype was observed many times. V is TRBV7-2 and J is TRBJ1-6; 9 bases match TRBD1. V was pared by 5 bases and J by 10 bases, with 9 bases of the junction left unmatched. Germline V gene data show CDR1 as SGHTA and CDR2 as FQGNSA. This CDR3 region has 15 residues. CDR3 amino acids: CASSSTGGAESPLHF. DNA of the CDR3: TGTGCCAGCAGCAGTACAGGGGGCGCAGAGTCACCCCTCCACTTT. Supplemented by reference TRBV7-2 and TRBJ1-6, the full variable domain reads GAGVSQSPSNKVTEKGKDVELRCDPISGHTALYWYRQSLGQGLEFLIYFQGNSAPDKSGLPSDRFSAERTGGSVSTLTIQRTQQEDSAVYLCASSSTGGAESPLHFGNGTRLTVT.

This clonotype was found many times. Here the CDR3 reads CASSLGQGGGSYEQYF. DNA for the CDR3: TGTGCCAGCAGCTTGGGACAGGGTGGGGGATCCTACGAGCAGTACTTC. This chain links TRBV5-4 with TRBJ2-7, with 7 bases lining up with TRBD1. Germline trimming cut 0 bases from V and 1 base from J; bases unmatched to any gene: 7. This CDR3 is built from 16 residues. CDR1 and CDR2 from the germline V gene are SGHNT and YYREEE (reference sequence). The entire variable domain, with the rest obtained from reference TRBV5-4 and TRBJ2-7, is as follows: ETGVTQSPTHLIKTRGQQVTLRCSSQSGHNTVSWYQQALGQGPQFIFQYYREEENGRGNFPPRFSGLQFPNYSSELNVNALELDDSALYLCASSLGQGGGSYEQYFGPGTRLTVT.

This clonotype showed up many times. This chain connects TRBV6-5 to TRBJ2-2, with 8 bases lining up with TRBD2. Per the germline V gene, CDR1 is MNHEY and CDR2 is SVGAGI. Germline trimming cut 0 bases from V and 3 bases from J; bases unmatched to any gene: 3. The CDR3 is 16 residues long. CDR3 region: CASSYSSGSDTGELFF. CDR3 in DNA: TGTGCCAGCAGTTACTCGAGCGGGAGTGACACCGGGGAGCTGTTTTTT.

This clonotype was counted a few times. This chain links TRBV7-3 with TRBJ2-2; TRBD1 might be the D (5 bases). V shed 0 bases and J shed 7 bases, with 6 bases lying between them. Germline loops: CDR1 SGHTA, CDR2 FQGTGA. The CDR3 covers 13 residues. The CDR3 nucleotides are TGTGCCAGCAGCTTAACGGACATCGGGGAGCTGTTTTTT. The encoded protein is CASSLTDIGELFF.

The sample holds a few counts of this clonotype. The V and J genes are TRBV19 and TRBJ1-2; D not resolved. Per the germline V gene, CDR1 is LNHDA and CDR2 is SQIVND (reference sequence). This CDR3 region has 14 residues. The V end lost 5 bases, the J end lost 1 base, and 11 bases lay between the germline ends. For the CDR3, the DNA is TGTGCCAGTAGTGAGCAGCATTATAACTATGGCTACACCTTC. Protein sequence: CASSEQHYNYGYTF.

This clonotype was detected many times. The chain links TRBV11-2 to TRBJ2-1, with 8 bases aligning to TRBD1. Germline V gene lookup returns CDR1 SGHAT and CDR2 FQNNGV. Trimming at V came to 0 bases and at J to 8 bases, leaving 6 bases not matched to a gene. The CDR3 consists of 15 residues. The CDR3 reads CASSLELSRGHEQFF. The CDR3 coding sequence is TGTGCCAGCAGCTTAGAGCTCTCCAGGGGGCATGAGCAGTTCTTC.

This clonotype showed up just a few times. This rearrangement joins TRBV20-1 to TRBJ1-2, with a weak D call TRBD1 (6 bases). Germline V gene data show CDR1 as DFQATT and CDR2 as SNEGSKA (reference sequence). Deletions cut 4 bases from V and 6 bases from J, with 12 bases between. This CDR3 contains 12 residues. The CDR3 loop reads CSATLPGDGYTF. The CDR3 bases are TGCAGTGCTACCCTTCCAGGGGATGGCTACACCTTC.

The sample holds many counts of this clonotype. The J gene is TRBJ1-4, the V gene TRBV19; 10 bases align to TRBD1. CDR1 is LNHDA, CDR2 SQIVND, per germline (reference sequence). The CDR3 sequence is 14 residues long. The J segment lost 6 bases and the V segment lost 3 bases, leaving 1 base of the junction unmatched. The CDR3 sequence is CASSIGQGDEKLFF. The DNA of the CDR3 is TGTGCCAGTAGTATCGGACAGGGGGATGAAAAACTGTTTTTT.

This clonotype was recorded at least ten times. V is TRBV20-1 and J is TRBJ2-7; D is possibly TRBD2 (6 bases). Per germline, CDR1 DFQATT and CDR2 SNEGSKA (reference sequence). The CDR3 is 14 residues long. The V gene lost 4 bases and the J gene lost 3 bases, with 16 bases spanning the gap. CDR3: CSATSPGTGYEQYF. The CDR3 nucleotides read TGCAGTGCTACGAGCCCCGGGACTGGCTACGAGCAGTACTTC.

This clonotype was counted only a few times. The chain couples TRBV6-2 or TRBV6-3 to TRBJ1-1; D is uncertain. V was trimmed by 6 bases and J by 4 bases, leaving 15 bases between them. The germline CDR1 and CDR2 sequences are MNHEY and SVGEGT. This CDR3 comprises 14 residues. The CDR3 sequence is CASRAPPGVTEAFF. CDR3 DNA: TGTGCCAGCAGGGCCCCACCCGGCGTCACTGAAGCTTTCTTT.

In this sample, this clonotype turned up many times. The chain joins TRBV6-6 to TRBJ2-7; 7 bases are shared with TRBD1. The V gene end was trimmed by 0 bases and the J gene end by 2 bases; junction bases not matched to a gene: 1. This CDR3 is 14 amino acids long. Per germline, CDR1 MNHNY and CDR2 SVGAGI (reference sequence). CDR3 DNA: TGTGCCAGCAGTTACTCTCAGGGGGCCTACGAGCAGTACTTC. Amino acid sequence: CASSYSQGAYEQYF.

This clonotype was detected ten times or more. The gene calls are TRBV6-1 and TRBJ2-1, with TRBD2 identical over 11 bases. This CDR3 is 14 amino acids long. V was clipped by 7 bases and J by 7 bases; unmatched bases: 6. Germline loops: CDR1 MNHNS, CDR2 SASEGT. CDR3 sequence: CASTFSGGANEQFF. For the CDR3, the DNA is TGTGCCAGCACGTTTAGCGGGGGGGCGAATGAGCAGTTCTTC.

This clonotype was seen many times. The chain combines TRBV15 with TRBJ1-6, with D possibly TRBD1 on 5 matching bases. Trimming removed 5 bases from V and 6 bases from J, with 17 bases in between. Germline CDR1 LNHNV, CDR2 YYDKDF (reference sequence). The CDR3 loop spans 16 amino acids. In DNA form, the CDR3 reads TGTGCCACCAGCCGGACGGCGGGGGAAGGTAATTCACCCCTCCACTTT. Protein: CATSRTAGEGNSPLHF.

This clonotype was seen a handful of times. V gene TRBV20-1 combines with J gene TRBJ2-1; tentatively, D is TRBD2 (6 bases). The V gene's germline CDR1 is DFQATT and CDR2 SNEGSKA (reference sequence). The V gene lost 3 bases and the J gene lost 4 bases, with 13 bases spanning the gap. The CDR3 has 14 amino acids. The CDR3 sequence is CSASGGEPYNEQFF. The CDR3 DNA is TGCAGTGCTAGCGGAGGGGAGCCGTACAATGAGCAGTTCTTC.

About this clonotype itself: This may arise from a read error, as a much more abundant clone is one base away. The gene calls are TRBV5-8 and TRBJ1-3; 7 bases map to TRBD1. The germline V gene has CDR1 SGHTS and CDR2 YDEGEE. Losses at the gene ends were 3 bases for V and 1 base for J; bases not matched to a gene: 10. The length of the CDR3 is 17 residues. Here the CDR3 DNA reads TGTGCCAGCAGCTCAGCCCGCACAGGGGATTCTGGAAACACCATATATTTT. Translated, it gives CASSSARTGDSGNTIYF.

This clonotype was observed at least ten times. This chain links TRBV7-8 with TRBJ2-7; D perhaps matches TRBD1 (6 bases). Germline CDR1 SGHVS, CDR2 FQNEAQ. CDR3 length equals 15 residues. Trimming stripped 4 bases from V and 0 bases from J, with 13 bases between. CDR3 sequence: CASSSQGWGSYEQYF. In DNA form, the CDR3 reads TGTGCCAGCAGCTCACAGGGTTGGGGCTCCTACGAGCAGTACTTC.

This clonotype was counted at least ten times. V is TRBV20-1 and J is TRBJ2-3, with 11 nucleotides matching TRBD2. This CDR3 is built from 14 residues. Germline V CDR1 and CDR2: DFQATT, SNEGSKA (reference sequence). After removal of 6 bases from V and 5 bases from J, the junction contained 7 bases not matched to a gene. This CDR3 is CSADSGRAGDTQYF. CDR3 nucleotides: TGCAGTGCCGATAGCGGGAGGGCCGGAGATACGCAGTATTTT.